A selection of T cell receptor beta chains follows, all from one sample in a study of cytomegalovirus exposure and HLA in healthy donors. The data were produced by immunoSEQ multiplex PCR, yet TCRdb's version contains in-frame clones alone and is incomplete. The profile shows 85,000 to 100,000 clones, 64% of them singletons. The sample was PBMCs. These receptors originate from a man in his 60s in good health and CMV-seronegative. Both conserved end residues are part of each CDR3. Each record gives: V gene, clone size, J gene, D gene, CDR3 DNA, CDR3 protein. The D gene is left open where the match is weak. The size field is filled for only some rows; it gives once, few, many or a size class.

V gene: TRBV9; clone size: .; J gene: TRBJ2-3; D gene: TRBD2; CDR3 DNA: TGTGCCAGCAGCGTACCCGCGAGTAGCGGGGGGTTGAGGGATACGCAGTATTTT; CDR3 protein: CASSVPASSGGLRDTQYF
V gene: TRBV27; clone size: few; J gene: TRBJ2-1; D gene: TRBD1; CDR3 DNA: TGTGCCAGCAGTTGGAGACAGGGCGGCAATGAGCAGTTCTTC; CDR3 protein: CASSWRQGGNEQFF
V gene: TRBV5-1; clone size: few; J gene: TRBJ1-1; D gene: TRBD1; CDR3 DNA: TGCGCCAGCAGCCCCAGCCTCCCGGGACAGGGGATCTTTAACACTGAAGCTTTCTTT; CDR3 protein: CASSPSLPGQGIFNTEAFF
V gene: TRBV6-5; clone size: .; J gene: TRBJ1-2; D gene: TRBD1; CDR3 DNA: TGTGCCAGCTCCCCTGGGCAGGGGGTGACGGTCTTC; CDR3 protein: CASSPGQGVTVF
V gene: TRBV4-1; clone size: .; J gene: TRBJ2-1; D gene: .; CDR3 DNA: TGCGCCAGCAGCCAATCTGTCTCGGGGGGCCTCAATGAGCAGTTCTTC; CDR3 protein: CASSQSVSGGLNEQFF
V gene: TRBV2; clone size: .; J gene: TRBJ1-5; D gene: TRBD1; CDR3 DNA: TGTGCCAGCAGTGAAGAGGCAGGGGGCAATGGCCAGCCCCAGCATTTT; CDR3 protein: CASSEEAGGNGQPQHF
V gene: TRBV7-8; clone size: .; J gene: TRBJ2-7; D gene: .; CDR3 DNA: TGTGCCACCGGCCCACAGGGAACCTACGAGCAGTACTTC; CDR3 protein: CATGPQGTYEQYF
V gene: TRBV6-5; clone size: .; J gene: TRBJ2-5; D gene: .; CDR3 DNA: TGTGCCAGCAGTTCTTTCCAGGGTGAGACCCAGTACTTC; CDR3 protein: CASSSFQGETQYF
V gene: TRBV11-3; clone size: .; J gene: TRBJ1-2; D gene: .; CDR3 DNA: TGTGCCAGCAGCTTTGGCAGGCAAACCTATGGCTACACCTTC; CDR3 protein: CASSFGRQTYGYTF
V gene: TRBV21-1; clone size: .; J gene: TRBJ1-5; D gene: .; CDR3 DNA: TGTGCCAGCAGCAAAGAAAAGAGAACCGTTGATAGCAATCAGCCCCAGCATTTT; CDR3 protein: CASSKEKRTVDSNQPQHF
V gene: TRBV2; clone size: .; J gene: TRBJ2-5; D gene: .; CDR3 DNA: TGTGCCAGCACTTCTCAGGGGCAAGAGACCCAGTACTTC; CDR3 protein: CASTSQGQETQYF
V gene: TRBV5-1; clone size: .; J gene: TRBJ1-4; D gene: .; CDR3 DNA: TGCGCCAGCAGCTTCCAGGCTTTTAATGACAGGAAACTGTTTTTT; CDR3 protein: CASSFQAFNDRKLFF
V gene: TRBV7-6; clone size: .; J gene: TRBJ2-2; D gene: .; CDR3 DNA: TGTGCCAGCAGCCAATTACTAGGCGGGGAGCTGTTTTTT; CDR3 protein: CASSQLLGGELFF
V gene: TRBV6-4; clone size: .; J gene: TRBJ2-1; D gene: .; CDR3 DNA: TGTGCCAGCAGCCCAACAGTAAGCTCCTACAATGAGCAGTTCTTC; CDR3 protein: CASSPTVSSYNEQFF
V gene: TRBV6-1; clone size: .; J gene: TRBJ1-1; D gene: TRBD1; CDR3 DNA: TGTGCCAGCAGTGGAACAGGGGTGACTGAAGCTTTCTTT; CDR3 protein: CASSGTGVTEAFF
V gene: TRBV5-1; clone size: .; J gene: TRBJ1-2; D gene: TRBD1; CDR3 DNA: TGCGCCAGCAGCTCCGGGACAGACTATGATGGCTACACCTTC; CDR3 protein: CASSSGTDYDGYTF
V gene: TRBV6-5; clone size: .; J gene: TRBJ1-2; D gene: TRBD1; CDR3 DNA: TGTGCCAGCAGTTACACGGACAGGGGGTCCGGCTACACCTTC; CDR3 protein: CASSYTDRGSGYTF
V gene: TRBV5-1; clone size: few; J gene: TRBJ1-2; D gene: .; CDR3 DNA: TGCGCCAGCAGCTTGGACAGGAATAACTATGGCTACACCTTC; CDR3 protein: CASSLDRNNYGYTF
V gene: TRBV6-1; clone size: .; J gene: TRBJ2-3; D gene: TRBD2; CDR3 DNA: TGTGCCAGCAGTGAGCCTAGCGGGGGACACACAGATACGCAGTATTTT; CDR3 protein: CASSEPSGGHTDTQYF
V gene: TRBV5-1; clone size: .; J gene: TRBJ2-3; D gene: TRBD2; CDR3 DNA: TGCGCCAGCAGCTTGGGAAGTAGCGGGGGCACAGATACGCAGTATTTT; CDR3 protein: CASSLGSSGGTDTQYF
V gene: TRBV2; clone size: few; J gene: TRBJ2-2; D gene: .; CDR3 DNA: TGTGCCAGCAGACTCAGGGGTATCGGGGAGCTGTTTTTT; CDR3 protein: CASRLRGIGELFF
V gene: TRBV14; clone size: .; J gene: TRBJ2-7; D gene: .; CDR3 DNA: TGTGCCAGCAGCCACGAACTAGCCGTGACCTACGAGCAGTACTTC; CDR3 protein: CASSHELAVTYEQYF
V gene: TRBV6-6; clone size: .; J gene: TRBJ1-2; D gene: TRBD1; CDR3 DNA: TGTGCCAGCAGTTATGGAGACAGGGGCCTCTATGGCTACACCTTC; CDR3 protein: CASSYGDRGLYGYTF